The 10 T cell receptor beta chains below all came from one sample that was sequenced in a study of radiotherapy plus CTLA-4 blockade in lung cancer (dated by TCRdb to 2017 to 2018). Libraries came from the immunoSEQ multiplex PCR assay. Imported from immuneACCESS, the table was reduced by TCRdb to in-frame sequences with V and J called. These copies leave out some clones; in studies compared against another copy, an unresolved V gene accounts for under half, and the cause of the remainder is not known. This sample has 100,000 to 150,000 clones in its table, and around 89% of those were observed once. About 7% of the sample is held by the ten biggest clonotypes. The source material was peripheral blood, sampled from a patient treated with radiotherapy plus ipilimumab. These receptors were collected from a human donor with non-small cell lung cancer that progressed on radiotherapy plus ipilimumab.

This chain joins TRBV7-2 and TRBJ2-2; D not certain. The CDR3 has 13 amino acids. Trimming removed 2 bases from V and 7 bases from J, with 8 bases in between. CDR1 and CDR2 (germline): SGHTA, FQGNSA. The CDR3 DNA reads TGTGCCAGCAGCTTATATGGCGGCGGGGAGCTGTTTTTT. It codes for CASSLYGGGELFF.

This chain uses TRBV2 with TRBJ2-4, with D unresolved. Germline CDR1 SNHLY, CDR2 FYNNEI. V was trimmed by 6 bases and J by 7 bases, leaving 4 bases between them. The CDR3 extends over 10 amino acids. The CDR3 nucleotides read TGTGCCAGCAGCGGGAACATTCAGTACTTC. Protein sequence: CASSGNIQYF.

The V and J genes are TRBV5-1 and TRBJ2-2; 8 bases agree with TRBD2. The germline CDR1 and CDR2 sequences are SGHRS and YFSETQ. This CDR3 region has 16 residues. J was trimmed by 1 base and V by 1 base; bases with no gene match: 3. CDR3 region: CASSLLLAVNTGELFF. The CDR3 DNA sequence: TGCGCCAGCAGCTTGTTACTAGCGGTGAACACCGGGGAGCTGTTTTTT.

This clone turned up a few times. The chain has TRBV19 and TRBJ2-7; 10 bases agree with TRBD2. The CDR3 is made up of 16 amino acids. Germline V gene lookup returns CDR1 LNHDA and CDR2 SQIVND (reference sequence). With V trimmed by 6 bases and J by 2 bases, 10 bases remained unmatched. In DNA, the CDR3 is TGTGCCAGTAGGACGACTAGCGGGTCCCAAGCCTACGAGCAGTACTTC. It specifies CASRTTSGSQAYEQYF.

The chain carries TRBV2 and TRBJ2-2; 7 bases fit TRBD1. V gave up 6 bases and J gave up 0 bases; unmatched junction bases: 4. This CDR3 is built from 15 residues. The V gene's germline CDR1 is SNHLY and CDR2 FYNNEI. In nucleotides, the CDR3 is TGTGCCAGCAGCTCGGGACAGACGAACACCGGGGAGCTGTTTTTT. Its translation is CASSSGQTNTGELFF.

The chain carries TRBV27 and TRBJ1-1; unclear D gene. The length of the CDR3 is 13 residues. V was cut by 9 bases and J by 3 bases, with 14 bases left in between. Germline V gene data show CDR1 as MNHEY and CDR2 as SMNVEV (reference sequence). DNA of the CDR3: TGTGCCAGTCGGGCATCTGGGGACACTGAAGCTTTCTTT. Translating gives CASRASGDTEAFF.

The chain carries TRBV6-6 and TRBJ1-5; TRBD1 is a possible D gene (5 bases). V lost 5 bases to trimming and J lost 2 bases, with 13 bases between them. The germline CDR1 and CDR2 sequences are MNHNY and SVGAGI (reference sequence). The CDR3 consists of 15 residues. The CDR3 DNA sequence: TGTGCCAGCAGTAATGGGGCGCGAGGCAATCAGCCCCAGCATTTT. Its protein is CASSNGARGNQPQHF.

In DNA, the CDR3 is TGTGCCAGCCAGAATGCGGGGGCCCAATTTAGCACAGATACGCAGTATTTT. Its translation: CASQNAGAQFSTDTQYF. The chain has TRBV25-1 and TRBJ2-3; D might be TRBD2 (7 bases). In germline, CDR1 is MGHDK, CDR2 SYGVNS. This CDR3 region has 17 residues. The germline V and J ends were trimmed by 8 bases and 0 bases, with 21 bases remaining between them. The full variable domain, with the rest looked up from reference TRBV25-1 and TRBJ2-3, is EADIYQTPRYLVIGTGKKITLECSQTMGHDKMYWYQQDPGMELHLIHYSYGVNSTEKGDLSSESTVSRIRTEHFPLTLESARPSHTSQYLCASQNAGAQFSTDTQYFGPGTRLTVL.

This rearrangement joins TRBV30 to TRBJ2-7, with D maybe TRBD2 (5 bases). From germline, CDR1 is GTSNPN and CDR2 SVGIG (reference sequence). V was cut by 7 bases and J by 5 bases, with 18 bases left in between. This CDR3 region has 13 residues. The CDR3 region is CASAAELGNEQYF. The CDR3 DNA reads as TGTGCCTCAGCAGCGGAGCTAGGGAACGAGCAGTACTTC.

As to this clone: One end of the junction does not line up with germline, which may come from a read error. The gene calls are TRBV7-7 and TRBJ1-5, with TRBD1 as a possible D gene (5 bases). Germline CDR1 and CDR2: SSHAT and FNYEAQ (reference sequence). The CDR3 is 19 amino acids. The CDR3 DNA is TGTGCTAGCAGCTTAGTACCGGGACCCCGTAGGAGTAGCAATCAGCCCCAGCATTTT. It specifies CASSLVPGPRRSSNQPQHF. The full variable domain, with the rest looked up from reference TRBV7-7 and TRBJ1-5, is GAGVSQSPRYKVTKRGQDVTLRCDPISSHATLYWYQQALGQGPEFLTYFNYEAQPDKSGLPSDRFSAERPEGSISTLTIQRTEQRDSAMYRCASSLVPGPRRSSNQPQHFGDGTRLSIL.